This is a list of T cell receptor beta chains from one sample in a study of metastatic and nonmetastatic thyroid tumors. TCRdb re-processed the PCR reads through MiXCR. The sample includes approximately 15,000 clones, 33% of them seen just once. Sample: tumor tissue. These receptors were obtained from a male donor with papillary thyroid cancer or a benign thyroid nodule (not recorded which). Some clones in this sample may be carry-over from other donors' samples. Both conserved end residues are part of each CDR3. Each record gives: clone size, J gene, V gene, D gene, CDR3 protein, CDR3 DNA. The D gene is left open where the match is weak. The listing skips clone size in some rows; elsewhere it reads once, few, many or a size class.

abundance: .
j_gene: TRBJ1-2
v_gene: TRBV4-3
d_gene: TRBD1
CDR3aa: CASSQEGTGGNYGYTF
CDR3nt: TGCGCCAGCAGCCAAGAAGGGACAGGAGGCAACTATGGCTACACCTTC

abundance: few
j_gene: TRBJ1-5
v_gene: TRBV6-1
d_gene: .
CDR3aa: CASTSQSGFRAFQPQHF
CDR3nt: TGTGCCAGCACCTCCCAATCAGGTTTCCGCGCATTCCAGCCCCAGCATTTT

abundance: .
j_gene: TRBJ1-1
v_gene: TRBV6-2/TRBV6-3
d_gene: TRBD1
CDR3aa: CASRDLDRAVTEAFF
CDR3nt: TGTGCCAGCAGGGATTTGGACAGGGCCGTCACTGAAGCTTTCTTT

abundance: medium-sized
j_gene: TRBJ2-3
v_gene: TRBV6-1
d_gene: .
CDR3aa: CASSELSRLLTDTQYF
CDR3nt: TGTGCCAGCAGTGAATTAAGTAGACTACTCACAGATACGCAGTATTTT

abundance: once
j_gene: TRBJ1-1
v_gene: TRBV20-1
d_gene: .
CDR3aa: CSARGSGYETEAFF
CDR3nt: TGCAGTGCTAGGGGCTCAGGGTATGAGACTGAAGCTTTCTTT

abundance: many
j_gene: TRBJ2-2
v_gene: TRBV5-1
d_gene: TRBD2
CDR3aa: CASSWAGGQVNTGELFF
CDR3nt: TGCGCCAGCAGCTGGGCGGGGGGGCAAGTAAACACCGGGGAGCTGTTTTTT

abundance: .
j_gene: TRBJ1-1
v_gene: TRBV19
d_gene: .
CDR3aa: CASRYGGRNTEAFF
CDR3nt: TGTGCCAGTAGGTACGGAGGTCGGAACACTGAAGCTTTCTTT

abundance: few
j_gene: TRBJ2-3
v_gene: TRBV6-2/TRBV6-3
d_gene: TRBD2
CDR3aa: CASSSGRHTDTQYF
CDR3nt: TGTGCCAGCAGTAGCGGGAGGCACACAGATACGCAGTATTTT

abundance: many
j_gene: TRBJ2-7
v_gene: TRBV27
d_gene: .
CDR3aa: CASKRSGTSPLEQYF
CDR3nt: TGTGCCAGCAAGAGGAGTGGGACATCCCCCCTCGAGCAGTACTTC

abundance: few
j_gene: TRBJ2-1
v_gene: TRBV20-1
d_gene: .
CDR3aa: CSAREPTGARYNEQFF
CDR3nt: TGCAGTGCTAGAGAGCCCACGGGAGCACGGTACAATGAGCAGTTCTTC

abundance: many
j_gene: TRBJ2-7
v_gene: TRBV5-4
d_gene: TRBD1
CDR3aa: CASSVSGTAEQYF
CDR3nt: TGTGCCAGCAGCGTCTCCGGGACAGCCGAGCAGTACTTC

abundance: .
j_gene: TRBJ1-1
v_gene: TRBV11-2
d_gene: .
CDR3aa: CASSLESSVNTEAFF
CDR3nt: TGTGCCAGCAGCTTAGAAAGTTCAGTGAACACTGAAGCTTTCTTT

abundance: .
j_gene: TRBJ2-3
v_gene: TRBV20-1
d_gene: TRBD2
CDR3aa: CSARGTSGTDTQYF
CDR3nt: TGCAGTGCTAGAGGTACTAGCGGCACAGATACGCAGTATTTT

abundance: .
j_gene: TRBJ1-2
v_gene: TRBV28
d_gene: .
CDR3aa: CANSTEWGIDGYTF
CDR3nt: TGTGCCAACAGTACGGAATGGGGCATTGATGGCTACACCTTC

abundance: few
j_gene: TRBJ2-7
v_gene: TRBV12-3/TRBV12-4
d_gene: TRBD2
CDR3aa: CASSLALAGVYEQYF
CDR3nt: TGTGCCAGCAGTTTAGCGCTAGCGGGAGTATACGAGCAGTACTTC

abundance: many
j_gene: TRBJ1-1
v_gene: TRBV5-4
d_gene: .
CDR3aa: CASSLGTWEAFF
CDR3nt: TGTGCCAGCAGCTTGGGTACGTGGGAAGCTTTCTTT

abundance: .
j_gene: TRBJ2-3
v_gene: TRBV11-2
d_gene: TRBD1
CDR3aa: CASSPRRTGASTDTQYF
CDR3nt: TGTGCCAGCAGCCCTAGGAGGACAGGGGCGAGCACAGATACGCAGTATTTT

abundance: many
j_gene: TRBJ1-1
v_gene: TRBV6-2/TRBV6-3
d_gene: .
CDR3aa: CASSRDTEAFF
CDR3nt: TGTGCCAGCAGTCGGGACACTGAAGCTTTCTTT

abundance: .
j_gene: TRBJ2-3
v_gene: TRBV14
d_gene: TRBD1
CDR3aa: CASSQVPRGRSDTQYF
CDR3nt: TGTGCCAGCAGCCAAGTTCCCAGGGGGCGGTCAGATACGCAGTATTTT

abundance: .
j_gene: TRBJ2-3
v_gene: TRBV10-1
d_gene: TRBD1
CDR3aa: CARHATTRGQGGLGDTQYF
CDR3nt: TGCGCCAGACACGCCACTACCCGGGGACAGGGGGGTTTAGGAGATACGCAGTATTTT

abundance: medium-sized
j_gene: TRBJ2-1
v_gene: TRBV7-9
d_gene: TRBD2
CDR3aa: CASSLVGTSTYNEQFF
CDR3nt: TGTGCCAGCAGCTTAGTGGGGACTAGTACCTACAATGAGCAGTTCTTC

abundance: few
j_gene: TRBJ1-5
v_gene: TRBV12-3/TRBV12-4
d_gene: TRBD1
CDR3aa: CASSMTGGNQPQHF
CDR3nt: TGTGCCAGCAGTATGACAGGGGGCAATCAGCCCCAGCATTTT

abundance: many
j_gene: TRBJ2-3
v_gene: TRBV5-1
d_gene: TRBD1
CDR3aa: CASSSLTGKTDTQYF
CDR3nt: TGCGCCAGCAGCTCTTTGACAGGGAAGACAGATACGCAGTATTTT